This section outlines one TCR beta chain sequence together with its context. Its antigen is undetermined. This entry is derived from a study of Ad26.COV2.S vaccination and SARS-CoV-2 variants. Background on the study: Once or twice, 56 days apart, Ad26.COV2.S was delivered intramuscularly.

Study results and limitations: Substantial breadth was reportedly displayed by spike-specific CD8+ and CD4+ T cell responses after vaccination. Total T cell responses were possibly underestimated by TCR breadth and depth analyses.

Germline V gives CDR1 WSHSY, CDR2 SAAADI. Trimming removed 6 bases at V and 0 bases at J, with 11 bases between. CDR3 size: 14 residues. The assay was immunoSEQ multiplex PCR, and TCRdb's table has in-frame clones only and misses some. The sample lists just over 350,000 clones; about 85% were seen once. Described treatment: around 19 received Ad26.COV2.S at low or high dose, single or two shots; several received placebo; per-sample allocation not given. Repertoires come from day 63 after the first vaccine or placebo injection. Within Boston, the person who donated was an adult of 18-55 years. Sequences were derived from peripheral blood, sampled in a trial of Ad26.COV2.S vaccine versus placebo. This TCR was sampled from a person between 18 and 59 years old who received the Ad26.COV2.S COVID-19 vaccine or a placebo. The chain recombines TRBV10-2 with TRBJ1-1, with no clear D. CDR3 nucleotides: TGCGCCAGCAGAAGGGTGTACTTGAACACTGAAGCTTTCTTT. This translates into CASRRVYLNTEAFF.